This T cell receptor (beta chain) came from a study of beta chain features in type 1 diabetes. Broader study findings: Across all four CD4+ subsets, people with type 1 diabetes showed modestly shorter TCRB CDR3s. Small HLA sub-analyses could not settle whether HLA shapes TCRB rearrangement. The similarity of naive, central memory and Treg TCRB repertoires appeared greater among patients than among healthy donors.

Details on this clone: Its cognate antigen is unknown.

Reverse transcribing all isolated RNA meant expressed TCRB transcripts were sequenced. Measured with immunoSEQ multiplex PCR; TCRdb has only the in-frame clones, and not every one. The sample has approximately 730,000 clones, about an eighth seen once. The CDR3 has 14 amino acids. Trimming removed 8 bases at V and 10 bases at J, with 23 bases between. The collection from each donor was one heparinised blood draw averaging roughly 100 mL. CD45RO/CCR7/CD25/CD127/CD95/CD27 sorting isolated CD4+ naive, central memory, regulatory and stem cell-like memory cells. The V call is TRBV23-1, the J call TRBJ1-2, with D possibly TRBD1 on 6 matching bases. TRBV23-1 is classed as an ORF, of uncertain function. Material: naive CD4+ T cells from blood. The source of this sequence is a man between 18 and 35 years old with type 1 diabetes. In nucleotides, the CDR3 is TGCGCCAGCGTACAGGGCAATAAAAGGGGCAACTACACCTTC. Its protein is CASVQGNKRGNYTF.